This T cell receptor beta chain is from a study of memory CD4+ T cells and cytomegalovirus serostatus. On the study more broadly: Of the healthy Belgian adults, 9 or 10 were CMV seropositive and 20 to 25 seronegative.

The CDR3 has 17 amino acids. J gave up 5 bases and V 3 bases, and 10 bases lay outside the gene matches. Per the germline V gene, CDR1 is MGHRA and CDR2 is YSYEKL. This clone occurred once. Its antigen is not known. Repertoires were generated with immunoSEQ multiplex PCR, while TCRdb's copy carries only in-frame clones and drops some. The sample lists around 76,000 clones, roughly 80% occurring once. The sort gate was single viable CD3+CD4+CD8-CD45RO+ cells for memory CD4+ T cells. CD4+ T cells were isolated by positive magnetic selection. Study results and limitations: CD4+ memory repertoires contained about two fifths of the 164 reported CMV TCRbeta sequences. The CMV-associated TCR signature appears largely within the CD4+ memory repertoire.

The material sequenced was memory CD4+ T cells from blood. V gene TRBV4-1 combines with J gene TRBJ1-6, with 7 bases that match TRBD1. The sequence came from an adult in good health and CMV-seropositive. CDR3 sequence: CASSQDRDSFDNSPLHF. CDR3 coding DNA: TGCGCCAGCAGCCAGGACCGGGACAGCTTTGATAATTCACCCCTCCACTTT.